Listed below are T cell receptor beta chains from one sample, sequenced in a study of T cell changes during pregnancy in multiple sclerosis. The table came from immunoSEQ multiplex PCR; TCRdb's copy has only in-frame clones and leaves some out. The table lists about 22,000 clones, roughly nine tenths of them singletons. This material consisted of CD4+ T cells from peripheral blood mononuclear cells, taken after pregnancy. The receptors were sampled from a female donor in good health, enrolled as a control in a pregnancy study. CDR3s include the opening cysteine and the closing phenylalanine or tryptophan. A D gene is named only where the DNA matches it firmly. Where a row states a size, it is once, few, many or the class of an expanded clone; other rows omit it.

d_gene: TRBD2
j_gene: TRBJ2-1
abundance: few
v_gene: TRBV6-4
len: 15
CDR3nt: TGTGCCAGCAGTGAAACTAGCGGGGACTACAATGAGCAGTTCTTC
CDR3aa: CASSETSGDYNEQFF

d_gene: TRBD2
j_gene: TRBJ2-4
abundance: -
v_gene: TRBV18
len: 19
CDR3nt: TGTGCCAGCTCACCGACCGGGACTAGCGGGAGGGGGGCCAAAAACATTCAGTACTTC
CDR3aa: CASSPTGTSGRGAKNIQYF

d_gene: -
j_gene: TRBJ1-3
abundance: -
v_gene: TRBV5-4
len: 14
CDR3nt: TGTGCCAGCAGCCTGACCGGGGCTGGAAACACCATATATTTT
CDR3aa: CASSLTGAGNTIYF

d_gene: -
j_gene: TRBJ2-7
abundance: -
v_gene: TRBV5-1
len: 14
CDR3nt: TGCGCCAGCAGCTTAGCGTTGAGCTCCTACGAGCAGTACTTC
CDR3aa: CASSLALSSYEQYF

d_gene: TRBD2
j_gene: TRBJ2-7
abundance: -
v_gene: TRBV27
len: 15
CDR3nt: TGTGCCAGCAGGGACCTTAGCGGGAGGGCCCACGAGCAGTACTTC
CDR3aa: CASRDLSGRAHEQYF

d_gene: -
j_gene: TRBJ2-3
abundance: -
v_gene: TRBV19
len: 18
CDR3nt: TGTGCCAGTAGTATTCGCCAGGGGACCGGCACCGGGCCAGATACGCAGTATTTT
CDR3aa: CASSIRQGTGTGPDTQYF

d_gene: -
j_gene: TRBJ2-7
abundance: -
v_gene: TRBV7-3
len: 13
CDR3nt: TGTGCCAGCAGCTCCCAGACAGGGAGGGAGCAGTACTTC
CDR3aa: CASSSQTGREQYF

d_gene: TRBD2
j_gene: TRBJ2-1
abundance: -
v_gene: TRBV7-2
len: 16
CDR3nt: TGTGCCAGCAGCCCATGGGGTAGCGGGGGTTACAATGAGCAGTTCTTC
CDR3aa: CASSPWGSGGYNEQFF

d_gene: TRBD1
j_gene: TRBJ2-7
abundance: -
v_gene: TRBV28
len: 14
CDR3nt: TGTGCCAGCAGTCAGGGACAGGGGGGAGGCGAGCAGTACTTC
CDR3aa: CASSQGQGGGEQYF

d_gene: -
j_gene: TRBJ2-7
abundance: once
v_gene: TRBV9
len: 15
CDR3nt: TGTGCCAGCAGCGTTCGCGCAGGGGCTTCCCACGAGCAGTACTTC
CDR3aa: CASSVRAGASHEQYF

d_gene: -
j_gene: TRBJ1-5
abundance: -
v_gene: TRBV4-3
len: 15
CDR3nt: TGCGCCAGCAGCCTGGGAGTACAGGGAGTCCAGCCCCAGCATTTT
CDR3aa: CASSLGVQGVQPQHF

d_gene: -
j_gene: TRBJ2-1
abundance: few
v_gene: TRBV19
len: 15
CDR3nt: TGTGCCAGTAGTATAGATACGACGGAGGTAGATGAGCAGTTCTTC
CDR3aa: CASSIDTTEVDEQFF

d_gene: -
j_gene: TRBJ1-2
abundance: -
v_gene: TRBV14
len: 15
CDR3nt: TGTGCCAGCAGCCTTGGAGCCCGCCGGCACTATGGCTACACCTTC
CDR3aa: CASSLGARRHYGYTF

d_gene: TRBD1
j_gene: TRBJ2-1
abundance: -
v_gene: TRBV19
len: 15
CDR3nt: TGTGCCAGTAGTCTGGGACAGGGGATGCTCAATGAGCAGTTCTTC
CDR3aa: CASSLGQGMLNEQFF

d_gene: TRBD1
j_gene: TRBJ2-7
abundance: -
v_gene: TRBV5-1
len: 14
CDR3nt: TGCGCCAGCCCTAGGTGGACAGGGACGTACGAGCAGTACTTC
CDR3aa: CASPRWTGTYEQYF

d_gene: TRBD2
j_gene: TRBJ2-7
abundance: -
v_gene: TRBV19
len: 16
CDR3nt: TGTGCCAGTAGTAAACAACTAGCGGGGGGCAAGGACGAGCAGTACTTC
CDR3aa: CASSKQLAGGKDEQYF

d_gene: TRBD2
j_gene: TRBJ2-1
abundance: -
v_gene: TRBV18
len: 14
CDR3nt: TGTGCCAGCTCAGGACTAGCGGGCTACAATGAGCAGTTCTTC
CDR3aa: CASSGLAGYNEQFF

d_gene: -
j_gene: TRBJ2-7
abundance: once
v_gene: TRBV28
len: 12
CDR3nt: TGTGCCAGCAGACAGGGCTCCTACGAGCAGTACTTC
CDR3aa: CASRQGSYEQYF

d_gene: TRBD2
j_gene: TRBJ2-7
abundance: -
v_gene: TRBV7-9
len: 15
CDR3nt: TGTGCCAGCAGCTCCCTATCGGGACTAGCCGGCGAGCAGTACTTC
CDR3aa: CASSSLSGLAGEQYF

d_gene: -
j_gene: TRBJ1-1
abundance: -
v_gene: TRBV9
len: 13
CDR3nt: TGTGCCAGCAGCGTAGTACGGCAGGGGGAAGCTTTCTTT
CDR3aa: CASSVVRQGEAFF

d_gene: -
j_gene: TRBJ2-5
abundance: -
v_gene: TRBV25-1
len: 14
CDR3nt: TGTGCCAGCAGTGGGGCAGGGGGGAAAGAGACCCAGTACTTC
CDR3aa: CASSGAGGKETQYF

d_gene: TRBD2
j_gene: TRBJ2-2
abundance: once
v_gene: TRBV28
len: 15
CDR3nt: TGTGCCAGCAGCTCCCCCGGGACTAGCACCGGGGAGCTGTTTTTT
CDR3aa: CASSSPGTSTGELFF

d_gene: TRBD1
j_gene: TRBJ2-7
abundance: -
v_gene: TRBV6-1
len: 15
CDR3nt: TGTGCCAGCACCCGAGATGGGGACAGGGTCTACGAGCAGTACTTC
CDR3aa: CASTRDGDRVYEQYF

d_gene: TRBD2
j_gene: TRBJ2-5
abundance: -
v_gene: TRBV27
len: 16
CDR3nt: TGTGCCAGCAGTTTGGCCTCCGGGGGGGGAATCCAGACCCAGTACTTC
CDR3aa: CASSLASGGGIQTQYF

d_gene: -
j_gene: TRBJ2-5
abundance: -
v_gene: TRBV11-3
len: 15
CDR3nt: TGTGCCAGCAGCTTAGGTCGAGCCCCACAAGAGACCCAGTACTTC
CDR3aa: CASSLGRAPQETQYF

d_gene: -
j_gene: TRBJ2-7
abundance: -
v_gene: TRBV5-6
len: 15
CDR3nt: TGTGCCAGCAGCTTTCGGGTGGGGGGGCACTACGAGCAGTACTTC
CDR3aa: CASSFRVGGHYEQYF

d_gene: TRBD2
j_gene: TRBJ2-1
abundance: -
v_gene: TRBV5-1
len: 18
CDR3nt: TGCGCCAGCAGCGCCGGGACTAGCGGGCTCCCCTCCTACAATGAGCAGTTCTTC
CDR3aa: CASSAGTSGLPSYNEQFF

d_gene: TRBD2
j_gene: TRBJ2-6
abundance: -
v_gene: TRBV19
len: 16
CDR3nt: TGTGCCAGTCGGGGGGTGAGGAGCTCTGGGGCCAACGTCCTGACTTTC
CDR3aa: CASRGVRSSGANVLTF

d_gene: TRBD2
j_gene: TRBJ2-7
abundance: once
v_gene: TRBV7-9
len: 16
CDR3nt: TGTGCCAGCAGCGCGGCGGGGGGGCCGTCCCCCTACGAGCAGTACTTC
CDR3aa: CASSAAGGPSPYEQYF

d_gene: -
j_gene: TRBJ1-2
abundance: once
v_gene: TRBV19
len: 14
CDR3nt: TGTGCCACCCTTTCGAGACGGGAAGACTATGGCTACACCTTC
CDR3aa: CATLSRREDYGYTF

d_gene: TRBD1
j_gene: TRBJ1-5
abundance: -
v_gene: TRBV5-5
len: 19
CDR3nt: TGTGCCAGCAGCCGTCTACCCCCCAAGCGCCAGGGGGAAAATCAGCCCCAGCATTTT
CDR3aa: CASSRLPPKRQGENQPQHF

d_gene: TRBD1
j_gene: TRBJ1-2
abundance: -
v_gene: TRBV28
len: 14
CDR3nt: TGTGCATATAAAGACAGGGCCCAGCGCTATGGCTACACCTTC
CDR3aa: CAYKDRAQRYGYTF

d_gene: -
j_gene: TRBJ2-1
abundance: -
v_gene: TRBV10-3
len: 12
CDR3nt: TGTGCCGTCCACAGGGAGAACAATGAGCAGTTCTTC
CDR3aa: CAVHRENNEQFF

d_gene: -
j_gene: TRBJ2-5
abundance: once
v_gene: TRBV2
len: 13
CDR3nt: TGTGCCAGCAGGGACTTCCTCCAAGAGACCCAGTACTTC
CDR3aa: CASRDFLQETQYF

d_gene: -
j_gene: TRBJ2-7
abundance: once
v_gene: TRBV5-4
len: 14
CDR3nt: TGTGCCAGCAGCCCGGGGGGCCTTACCTACGAGCAGTACTTC
CDR3aa: CASSPGGLTYEQYF

d_gene: TRBD1
j_gene: TRBJ1-4
abundance: -
v_gene: TRBV5-1
len: 19
CDR3nt: TGCGCCAGCAGCTTGGTTCCCCCTGAGCCGGGACAGGGGAGTGAAAAACTGTTTTTT
CDR3aa: CASSLVPPEPGQGSEKLFF

d_gene: TRBD2
j_gene: TRBJ2-1
abundance: -
v_gene: TRBV5-1
len: 16
CDR3nt: TGCGCCAGCAGCGCCCTACTAGCGGGGGGTGTCGGGGAGCAGTTCTTC
CDR3aa: CASSALLAGGVGEQFF

d_gene: TRBD1
j_gene: TRBJ1-1
abundance: -
v_gene: TRBV6-1
len: 16
CDR3nt: TGTGCCAGCAGTGGCCGGGACAGGGGAGGAGGGACTGAAGCTTTCTTT
CDR3aa: CASSGRDRGGGTEAFF

d_gene: TRBD1
j_gene: TRBJ2-2
abundance: once
v_gene: TRBV7-8
len: 14
CDR3nt: TGTGCCAGCGCGGGACAGGGGGCTTCCGGGGAGCTGTTTTTT
CDR3aa: CASAGQGASGELFF

d_gene: TRBD2
j_gene: TRBJ2-7
abundance: -
v_gene: TRBV6-5
len: 16
CDR3nt: TGTGCCAGCAGCTACTCCAAAGGGACTACCCCCTACGAGCAGTACTTC
CDR3aa: CASSYSKGTTPYEQYF

d_gene: -
j_gene: TRBJ2-3
abundance: -
v_gene: TRBV29-1
len: 11
CDR3nt: TGCAGCGTTGAAGGGGCCGCTTCGCAGTATTTT
CDR3aa: CSVEGAASQYF

d_gene: TRBD1
j_gene: TRBJ1-2
abundance: -
v_gene: TRBV28
len: 13
CDR3nt: TGTGCCAGCAGTTTTTCGGGGACAGTCGGCTACACCTTC
CDR3aa: CASSFSGTVGYTF

d_gene: -
j_gene: TRBJ2-7
abundance: -
v_gene: TRBV7-2
len: 15
CDR3nt: TGTGCCAGCAGCAAGGGGCAGGATAACTCCTACGAGCAGTACTTC
CDR3aa: CASSKGQDNSYEQYF

d_gene: TRBD1
j_gene: TRBJ2-3
abundance: -
v_gene: TRBV5-8
len: 19
CDR3nt: TGTGCCAGCAGCCTGGGAATGGGACAGGGGCTTATCGGCACAGATACGCAGTATTTT
CDR3aa: CASSLGMGQGLIGTDTQYF

d_gene: TRBD2
j_gene: TRBJ2-1
abundance: -
v_gene: TRBV7-8
len: 13
CDR3nt: TGTGCCAGCAGCTTTGTACTAGCGGGCGGGCAGTTCTTC
CDR3aa: CASSFVLAGGQFF